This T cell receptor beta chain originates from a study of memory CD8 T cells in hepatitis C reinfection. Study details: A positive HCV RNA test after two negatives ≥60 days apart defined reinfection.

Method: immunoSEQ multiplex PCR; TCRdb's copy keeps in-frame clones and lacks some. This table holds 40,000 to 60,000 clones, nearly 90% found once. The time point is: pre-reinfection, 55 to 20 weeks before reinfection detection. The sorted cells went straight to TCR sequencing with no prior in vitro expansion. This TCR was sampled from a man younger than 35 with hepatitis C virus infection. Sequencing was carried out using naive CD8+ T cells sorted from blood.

The CDR3 spells CASSLDSPNYGYTF. The CDR3 DNA follows: TGTGCCAGCAGTCTGGACAGCCCCAACTATGGCTACACCTTC. The chain recombines TRBV6-5 with TRBJ1-2, with D maybe TRBD1 (6 bases). Looked up from germline, CDR1 is MNHEY and CDR2 is SVGAGI. V was shortened by 5 bases and J by 2 bases, with 12 bases between the two germline ends. There are 14 residues in the CDR3.